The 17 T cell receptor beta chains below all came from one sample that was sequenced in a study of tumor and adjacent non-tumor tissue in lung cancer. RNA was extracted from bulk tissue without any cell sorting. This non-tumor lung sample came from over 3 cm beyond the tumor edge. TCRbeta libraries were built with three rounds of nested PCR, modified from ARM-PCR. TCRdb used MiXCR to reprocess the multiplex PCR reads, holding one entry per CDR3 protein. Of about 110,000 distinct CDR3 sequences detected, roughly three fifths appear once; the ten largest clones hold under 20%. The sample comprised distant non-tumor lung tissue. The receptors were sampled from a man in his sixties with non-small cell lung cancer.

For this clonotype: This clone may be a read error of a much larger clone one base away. This CDR3 is CATIFQRSSPLHF. CDR3 in DNA: TGTGCCACCATCTTCCAGAGGTCTTCACCCCTCCACTTT. The rearrangement joins TRBV24-1 to TRBJ1-6; no reliable D call. The V and J ends lost 8 bases and 9 bases respectively, with 13 bases between them. The CDR3 is made up of 13 amino acids. CDR1 and CDR2 (germline): KGHDR, SFDVKD.

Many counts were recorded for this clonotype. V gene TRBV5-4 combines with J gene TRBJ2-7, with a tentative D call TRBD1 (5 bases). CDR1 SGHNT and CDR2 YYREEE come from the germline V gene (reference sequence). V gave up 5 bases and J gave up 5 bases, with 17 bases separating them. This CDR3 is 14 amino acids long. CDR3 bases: TGTGCCAGCAGGTCCAGTGGGGCCCCCCACGAGCAGTACTTC. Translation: CASRSSGAPHEQYF.

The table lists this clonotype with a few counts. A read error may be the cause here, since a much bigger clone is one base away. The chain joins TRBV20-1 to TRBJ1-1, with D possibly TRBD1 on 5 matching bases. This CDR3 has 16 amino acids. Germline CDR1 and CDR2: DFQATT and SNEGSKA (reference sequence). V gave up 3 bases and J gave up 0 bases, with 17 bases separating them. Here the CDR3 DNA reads TGCAGTGCTAGGTCTCCGGGGAGGGGCATGAACACTGAAGCTTTCTTT. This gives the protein CSARSPGRGMNTEAFF.

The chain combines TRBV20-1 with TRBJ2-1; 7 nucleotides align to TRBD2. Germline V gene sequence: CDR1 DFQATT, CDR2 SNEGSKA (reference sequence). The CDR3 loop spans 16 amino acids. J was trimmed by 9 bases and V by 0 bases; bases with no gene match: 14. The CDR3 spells CSARDPGLEGLSEQFF. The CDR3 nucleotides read TGCAGTGCTAGAGATCCCGGACTAGAGGGCTTAAGTGAGCAGTTCTTC.

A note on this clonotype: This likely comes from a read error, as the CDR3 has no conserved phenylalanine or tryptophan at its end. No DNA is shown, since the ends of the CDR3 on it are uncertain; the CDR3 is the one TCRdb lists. The CDR3 loop is CSGWTDDEHFL. V is TRBV29-1 and J is TRBJ2-1; TRBD2, the table's D call, lacks a check against the DNA. The CDR3 is made up of 11 amino acids, end residues included. CDR1 and CDR2 from the germline V gene are SQVTM and ANQGSEA.

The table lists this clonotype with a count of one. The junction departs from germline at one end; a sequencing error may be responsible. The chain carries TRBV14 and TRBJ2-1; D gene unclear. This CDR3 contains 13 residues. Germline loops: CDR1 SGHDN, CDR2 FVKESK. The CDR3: CASSSNLSNEQFF. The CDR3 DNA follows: TGTGCCAGCAGCTCCAACTTGAGCAATGAGCAGTTCTTT. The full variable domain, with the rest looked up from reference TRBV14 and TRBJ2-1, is EAGVTQFPSHSVIEKGQTVTLRCDPISGHDNLYWYRRVMGKEIKFLLHFVKESKQDESGMPNNRFLAERTGGTYSTLKVQPAELEDSGVYFCASSSNLSNEQFFGPGTRLTVL.

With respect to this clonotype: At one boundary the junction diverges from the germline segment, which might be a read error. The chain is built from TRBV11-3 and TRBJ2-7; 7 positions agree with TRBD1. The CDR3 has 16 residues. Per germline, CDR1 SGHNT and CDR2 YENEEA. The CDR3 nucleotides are TGTGTCAGCAACTTAACCTCTGGGGCAGGGGGCTACGAGCAGTACTTC. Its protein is CVSNLTSGAGGYEQYF.

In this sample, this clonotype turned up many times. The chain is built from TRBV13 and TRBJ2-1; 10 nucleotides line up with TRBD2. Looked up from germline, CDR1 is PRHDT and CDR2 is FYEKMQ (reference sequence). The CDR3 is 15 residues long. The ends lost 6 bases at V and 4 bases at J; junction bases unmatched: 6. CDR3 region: CASSNGLAVYNEQFF. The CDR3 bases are TGTGCCAGCAGTAACGGACTAGCGGTTTACAATGAGCAGTTCTTC.

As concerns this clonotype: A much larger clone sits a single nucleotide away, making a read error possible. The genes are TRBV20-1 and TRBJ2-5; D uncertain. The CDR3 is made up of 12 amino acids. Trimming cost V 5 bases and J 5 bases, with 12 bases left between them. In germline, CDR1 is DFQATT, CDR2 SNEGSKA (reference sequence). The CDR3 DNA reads TGCAGTGCTGGCGACCAGATTGAGACCCAGTACTTC. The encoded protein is CSAGDQIETQYF.

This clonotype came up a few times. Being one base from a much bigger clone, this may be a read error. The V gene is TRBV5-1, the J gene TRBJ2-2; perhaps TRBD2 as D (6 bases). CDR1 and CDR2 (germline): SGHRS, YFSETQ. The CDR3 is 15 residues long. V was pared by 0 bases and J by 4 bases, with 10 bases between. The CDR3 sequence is CASSLGREATGELFF. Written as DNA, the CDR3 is TGCGCCAGCAGCTTGGGGCGGGAAGCCACCGGGGAGCTGTTTTTT.

CDR3 coding DNA: TGTGCCAGCAGATCCACTAAACAAGGGGCGGTATACAAGCAGTACTTC. It encodes CASRSTKQGAVYKQYF. The chain carries TRBV6-5 and TRBJ2-7; possibly TRBD1 for D (5 bases). Trimming pared 6 bases from V and 8 bases from J, leaving 26 bases between. Germline assignment: CDR1 MNHEY and CDR2 SVGAGI. The CDR3 sequence is 16 residues long.

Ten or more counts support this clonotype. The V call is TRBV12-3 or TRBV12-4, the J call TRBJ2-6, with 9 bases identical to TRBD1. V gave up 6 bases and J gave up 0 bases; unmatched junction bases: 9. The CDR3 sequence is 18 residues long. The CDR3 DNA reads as TGTGCCAGCAGCCGAGGCCGGGACAGGGTCTCTGGGGCCAACGTCCTGACTTTC. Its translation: CASSRGRDRVSGANVLTF.

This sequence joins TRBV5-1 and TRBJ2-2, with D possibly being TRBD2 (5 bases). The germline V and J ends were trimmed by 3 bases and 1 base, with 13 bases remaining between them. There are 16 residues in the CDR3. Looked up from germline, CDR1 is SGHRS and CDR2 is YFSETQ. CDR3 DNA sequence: TGCGCCAGCAGCTCGAATGGTGAGGGGAACACCGGGGAGCTGTTTTTT. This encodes CASSSNGEGNTGELFF.

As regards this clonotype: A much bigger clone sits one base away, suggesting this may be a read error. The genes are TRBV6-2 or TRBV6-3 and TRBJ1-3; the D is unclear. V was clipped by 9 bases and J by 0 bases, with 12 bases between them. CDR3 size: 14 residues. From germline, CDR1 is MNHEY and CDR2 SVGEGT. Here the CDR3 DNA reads TGTGCCAGTGTACAGTCTCGCTCTGGAAACACCATATATTTT. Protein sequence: CASVQSRSGNTIYF.

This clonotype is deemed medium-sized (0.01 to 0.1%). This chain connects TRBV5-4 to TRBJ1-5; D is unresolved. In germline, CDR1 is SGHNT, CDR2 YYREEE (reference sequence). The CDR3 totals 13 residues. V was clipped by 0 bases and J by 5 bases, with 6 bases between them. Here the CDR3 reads CASSLDGDQPQHF. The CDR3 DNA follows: TGTGCCAGCAGCTTGGATGGGGATCAGCCCCAGCATTTT.

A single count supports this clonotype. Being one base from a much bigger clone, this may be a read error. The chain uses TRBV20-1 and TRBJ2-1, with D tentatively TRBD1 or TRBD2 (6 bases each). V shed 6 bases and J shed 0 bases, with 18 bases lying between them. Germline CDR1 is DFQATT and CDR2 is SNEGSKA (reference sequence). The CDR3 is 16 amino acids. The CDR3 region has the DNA TGCAGTGCAGACGGACTATCGGACAGCTCCTACAATGAGCAGTTCTTC. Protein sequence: CSADGLSDSSYNEQFF.

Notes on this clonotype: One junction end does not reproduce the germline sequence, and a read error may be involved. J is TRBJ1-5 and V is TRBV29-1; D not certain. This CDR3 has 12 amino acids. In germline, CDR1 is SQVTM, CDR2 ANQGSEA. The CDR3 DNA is TGTAGCCCATCACCCTGTTATCAGCCCCAGCATTTT. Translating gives CSPSPCYQPQHF. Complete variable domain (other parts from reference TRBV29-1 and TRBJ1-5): SAVISQKPSRDICQRGTSLTIQCQVDSQVTMMFWYRQQPGQSLTLIATANQGSEATYESGFVIDKFPISRPNLTFSTLTVSNMSPEDSSIYLCSPSPCYQPQHFGDGTRLSIL.